This TCR beta chain is drawn from a study of cytomegalovirus exposure and HLA in healthy donors. The study, taken as a whole, reports: Prior analysis indicated that the majority of TCR beta V segments exhibited productivity approximately 90% or approximately 30% of the time. Specificity of three CMV-associated chains for CMV antigens was verified in vitro.

With respect to this clone: No antigen is known for it.

With 60 Vbeta and 13 Jbeta primers, the PCR was carried out. The table came from immunoSEQ multiplex PCR; TCRdb's copy has only in-frame clones and leaves some out. The data show under 200,000 clones, 77% seen once. Sample: PBMCs. This receptor was obtained from a woman in her twenties or thirties in good health and CMV-seronegative.

CDR3 in amino acids: CATSSNRFSGNTIYF. CDR3 in DNA: TGTGCCACCAGCAGCAACAGGTTCTCTGGAAACACCATATATTTT. This chain joins TRBV15 and TRBJ1-3, with a weak D call TRBD1 (5 bases). V dropped 3 bases and J dropped 0 bases, with 9 bases sitting between them. CDR3 length equals 15 residues. In germline, CDR1 is LNHNV, CDR2 YYDKDF (reference sequence).